The rows below give T cell receptor beta chains drawn from one sample of a study of cytomegalovirus exposure and HLA in healthy donors. The data were produced by immunoSEQ multiplex PCR, yet TCRdb's version contains in-frame clones alone and is incomplete. The sample holds approximately 190,000 clones, over 9.5% seen once. Sequenced input: PBMCs. The receptors originated from a man between 50 and 59 years old in good health and CMV-seropositive. CDR3s include the opening cysteine and the closing phenylalanine or tryptophan. D genes are given only for firm matches. Where a row states a size, it is once, few, many or the class of an expanded clone; other rows omit it.

size | J | V | D | DNA | CDR3
- | TRBJ1-1 | TRBV7-6 | TRBD1 | TGTGCCAGCAGCTTAGGACAGGGCCTGAACACTGAAGCTTTCTTT | CASSLGQGLNTEAFF
- | TRBJ2-1 | TRBV30 | - | TGTGCCTATGACAGATCCTACAATGAGCAGTTCTTC | CAYDRSYNEQFF
few | TRBJ2-2 | TRBV27 | - | TGTGCCAGCAACAGGAGGGGCCCCACCGGGGAGCTGTTTTTT | CASNRRGPTGELFF
- | TRBJ2-6 | TRBV6-1 | TRBD1 | TGTGCCAGCACCCTAACAGGGGCTGGGGCCAACGTCCTGACTTTC | CASTLTGAGANVLTF
few | TRBJ2-7 | TRBV28 | - | TGTGCCAGCAGTCCCACGGGATCCTCCTACGAGCAGTACTTC | CASSPTGSSYEQYF
- | TRBJ1-2 | TRBV7-9 | TRBD1 | TGTGCCAGCAGACCAGGACAGGGGGCGACCTCCTATGGCTACACCTTC | CASRPGQGATSYGYTF
- | TRBJ1-1 | TRBV7-2 | TRBD1 | TGTGCCAGCAGCTTGCAGGGGGCTTTGATGAACACTGAAGCTTTCTTT | CASSLQGALMNTEAFF
few | TRBJ1-2 | TRBV7-9 | - | TGTGCCAGCAGCCCAGGGTCAAAAGGAGACACCTTC | CASSPGSKGDTF
few | TRBJ1-2 | TRBV21-1 | - | TGTGCCAGCAGCAAAGGGGGACAGGATGGCTACACCTTC | CASSKGGQDGYTF
few | TRBJ1-2 | TRBV6-1 | TRBD1 | TGTGCCAGCAGCTTACAGGGGGATAGGTATGGCTACACCTTC | CASSLQGDRYGYTF
- | TRBJ2-3 | TRBV7-3 | TRBD1 | TGTGCCAGCAGCCCGGGGACAGGGAGGACAGATACGCAGTATTTT | CASSPGTGRTDTQYF
- | TRBJ1-1 | TRBV28 | TRBD1 | TGTGCCAGCAGCGAAACGACAGGGCCTTACACTGAAGCTTTCTTT | CASSETTGPYTEAFF
- | TRBJ1-2 | TRBV28 | - | TGTGCCAGCAGCTCAGGGACAAGCGATCGGGGCTACACCTTC | CASSSGTSDRGYTF
- | TRBJ1-1 | TRBV5-4 | TRBD1 | TGTGCCAGCAGCACCCGGGACAGTTGGGGAGAAGCTTTCTTT | CASSTRDSWGEAFF
few | TRBJ1-4 | TRBV5-6 | TRBD1 | TGTGCCAGCAGCTTGTGGGCAGGGGGCGAAAAACTGTTTTTT | CASSLWAGGEKLFF
few | TRBJ1-2 | TRBV10-2 | TRBD1 | TGCGCCAGCAGTGAGCCGGGACAGGGAACAGATGGCTACACCTTC | CASSEPGQGTDGYTF
few | TRBJ1-5 | TRBV19 | TRBD1 | TGTGCCAGTAGTTTCCGGACAGGGCTGACATATAGCAATCAGCCCCAGCATTTT | CASSFRTGLTYSNQPQHF
few | TRBJ2-2 | TRBV6-6 | TRBD1 | TGTGCCAGCAGACTCGGACAGGGGCCCGGGGAGCTGTTTTTT | CASRLGQGPGELFF
few | TRBJ1-2 | TRBV7-2 | - | TGTGCCAGCAGCTTAGCGACTGAGTATGGCTACACCTTC | CASSLATEYGYTF